Presented here are 5 T cell receptor beta chains from one specimen sequenced in a study of shared clonotypes between healthy human individuals. The assay was immunoSEQ multiplex PCR, and TCRdb's table has in-frame clones only and misses some. The sample records approximately 320,000 clones, 74% being singletons. Sequencing was done on a sample of memory CD4+ T cells sorted from blood. The subset was: CD45RA-negative fraction. These receptors originate from a young man in good health.

The J gene is TRBJ2-5, the V gene TRBV30, with 7 bases lining up with TRBD2. With V trimmed by 3 bases and J by 1 base, 2 bases remained unmatched. This CDR3 is 13 amino acids long. In germline, CDR1 is GTSNPN, CDR2 SVGIG (reference sequence). CDR3 coding DNA: TGTGCCTGGAGCGCGGGAGTCCAAGAGACCCAGTACTTC. Translation gives CAWSAGVQETQYF.

The chain joins TRBV2 to TRBJ2-2; D is undetermined. Trimming stripped 10 bases from V and 2 bases from J, with 14 bases between. There are 14 residues in the CDR3. In germline, CDR1 is SNHLY, CDR2 FYNNEI. The CDR3 DNA is TGTGCCACCAGACTCGAGACTAACACCGGGGAGCTGTTTTTT. It translates to CATRLETNTGELFF.

The chain has TRBV29-1 and TRBJ1-1, with D uncertain. The ends were cut back, 7 bases at V and 7 bases at J, with 19 bases in the middle. CDR3 length: 13 residues. Germline V gene data show CDR1 as SQVTM and CDR2 as ANQGSEA. The CDR3 protein is CSALVGPGSEAFF. The CDR3, as DNA: TGCAGCGCCCTAGTGGGCCCGGGGAGTGAAGCTTTCTTT.

This clone has a single count. The rearrangement links TRBV18 to TRBJ2-5, with D possibly TRBD1 on 5 matching bases. Germline CDR1 is KGHSH and CDR2 is LQKENI. This CDR3 is 12 amino acids long. V lost 5 bases and J 4 bases, leaving 8 bases between the germline ends. CDR3 in amino acids: CASSDSSETQYF. The CDR3 DNA follows: TGTGCCAGCTCAGACAGCTCAGAGACCCAGTACTTC.

This rearrangement joins TRBV11-2 to TRBJ2-1; D possibly corresponds to TRBD2 (6 bases). Trimming pared 5 bases from V and 10 bases from J, leaving 21 bases between. This CDR3 has 15 amino acids. Germline V gene sequence: CDR1 SGHAT, CDR2 FQNNGV. DNA of the CDR3: TGTGCCAGCAGCCGTCTGGCACTCGGAGGGCACGAGCAGTTCTTC. It translates to CASSRLALGGHEQFF.